This T cell receptor beta chain was sequenced during a study of control samples from healthy donors and cancer patients. The data were produced by immunoSEQ multiplex PCR, yet TCRdb's version contains in-frame clones alone and is incomplete. This sample has roughly 120,000 clones; roughly 89% occur once, and the top ten carry 17%. Germline V gene data show CDR1 as SEHNR and CDR2 as FQNEAQ (reference sequence). This CDR3 comprises 13 residues. V lost 10 bases and J 8 bases, leaving 18 bases between the germline ends. This receptor was taken from a woman between 45 and 60 years old in good health. The genes are TRBV7-9 and TRBJ2-1; tentative D call: TRBD2 (5 bases). Sequencing input: blood. The CDR3 DNA reads as TGTGCCAACAGACCGGACTTCCTCGATGAGCAGTTCTTC. This sequence encodes CANRPDFLDEQFF. The full variable domain, its missing parts supplied by reference TRBV7-9 and TRBJ2-1, is DTGVSQNPRHKITKRGQNVTFRCDPISEHNRLYWYRQTLGQGPEFLTYFQNEAQLEKSRLLSDRFSAERPKGSFSTLEIQRTEQGDSAMYLCANRPDFLDEQFFGPGTRLTVL.